The entry below gives a single TCR beta chain sequence along with its context. This entry belongs to a study of cytomegalovirus exposure and HLA in healthy donors. CDR3 length: 13 residues. Trimming cost V 1 base and J 5 bases, with 9 bases left between them. Germline V gene sequence: CDR1 SGHTA, CDR2 FQGNSA. The PCR had 60 Vbeta and 13 Jbeta primers. Repertoires were generated with immunoSEQ multiplex PCR, while TCRdb's copy carries only in-frame clones and drops some. The data contain about 230,000 clones, just under 85% of them seen just once; the ten biggest clones take up 0.55% to 0.7%. The TCR comes from a woman aged 40-49 years in good health and CMV-seronegative. This chain connects TRBV7-2 to TRBJ2-7; no clear D gene. The sample consisted of PBMCs. CDR3 protein: CASSLGADHEQYF. CDR3 bases: TGTGCCAGCAGCTTAGGGGCCGACCACGAGCAGTACTTC.